The present TCR beta chain was sequenced within a study of blood T cell repertoires in COVID-19. Overall study context: T cells, B-cell-depleted T cells, or PBMCs supplied cDNA or gDNA.

The CDR3 runs to 15 residues. The V gene's germline CDR1 is KGHSH and CDR2 LQKENI. V lost 0 bases and J 0 bases, leaving 5 bases between the germline ends. Patients from Seattle were sampled longitudinally, starting during active infection. Here immunoSEQ multiplex PCR was the method, and the copy in TCRdb shows in-frame clones only, minus some. This table holds over 200,000 clones, more than 75% found once. The rearrangement joins TRBV18 to TRBJ2-2; D is uncertain. The receptor was isolated from a man aged 45-65 years with COVID-19, enrolled during active disease. The sequencing input was peripheral blood. CDR3 residues: CASSPPPANTGELFF. The CDR3 DNA reads as TGTGCCAGCTCACCACCTCCAGCGAACACCGGGGAGCTGTTTTTT.